This is a list of T cell receptor beta chains from one sample in a study of T cells in Graves' hyperthyroidism and ophthalmopathy. TCRdb called the multiplex PCR reads again in MiXCR, with one record for every CDR3 protein. The table has roughly 110,000 distinct CDR3 sequences, 16% seen once. Sequencing was carried out using blood. The receptors shown here come from a woman in her forties or fifties with Graves' hyperthyroidism. CDR3s include the opening cysteine and the closing phenylalanine or tryptophan. A D gene is named only where the DNA matches it firmly. Some rows mark clone size as missing; the rest say once, few, many or name a class of expanded clone.

>many|TRBV20-1|TRBD2|TRBJ2-3
TGCAGTGCCTTCGGGACTAGCTCTGATACGCAGTATTTT
CSAFGTSSDTQYF
>once|TRBV20-1|-|TRBJ2-5
TGCAGTGCTAGGGGGGCGGGAGTGGAGGAGACCCAGTACTTC
CSARGAGVEETQYF
>-|TRBV13|-|TRBJ2-7
TGTGCCAGCAGCCCCCACTCGACGGGGGAGCAGTACTTC
CASSPHSTGEQYF
>many|TRBV20-1|-|TRBJ1-6
TGCAGTGCTAGGGACAGCGGCTCACCCCTCCACTTT
CSARDSGSPLHF
>many|TRBV18|-|TRBJ1-1
TGTGCCAGCTCAGGTATGGAGGGCAGGAACACTGAAGCTTTCTTT
CASSGMEGRNTEAFF
>few|TRBV7-2|TRBD2|TRBJ2-5
TGTGCCAGCAGCTGGGGACTAGCGGGACAAGAGACCCAGTACTTC
CASSWGLAGQETQYF
>many|TRBV6-1|TRBD2|TRBJ2-3
TGTGCCAGCAGAGAACCCGGGGGGAATACGCAGTATTTT
CASREPGGNTQYF
>-|TRBV20-1|TRBD1|TRBJ2-2
TGCAGTGCTCTGGACAGGGCCACCGGGGAGCTGTTTTTT
CSALDRATGELFF
>many|TRBV3-1|TRBD1|TRBJ2-7
TGTGCCAGCAGCCAAGGACAGGGGAGCAACGAGCAGTACTTC
CASSQGQGSNEQYF
>many|TRBV2|-|TRBJ2-2
TGTGCCAGCAGCCAGGACTCCGGGGAGCTGTTTTTT
CASSQDSGELFF
>-|TRBV7-8|-|TRBJ1-1
TGTGCCAGCAGCTTAGGGATTACCTTGAACACTGAAGCTTTCTTT
CASSLGITLNTEAFF
>-|TRBV28|TRBD2|TRBJ2-1
TGTGCCAGCAGTTTACCCGGGACTAGCGGGCTCTCCTACAATGAGCAGTTCTTC
CASSLPGTSGLSYNEQFF
>few|TRBV4-1|-|TRBJ1-2
TGCGCCAGCAGCCAACAACCCGGGCCACCGGAAGTCTATGGCTACACCTTC
CASSQQPGPPEVYGYTF
>few|TRBV20-1|-|TRBJ1-6
TGCAGTGCTTTCAAGGGAGGGGGAAATTCACCCCTCCACTTT
CSAFKGGGNSPLHF
>many|TRBV2|TRBD1|TRBJ1-1
TGTGCCAGCAGTGTTTTCGGGACAGTGATGAACACTGAAGCTTTCTTT
CASSVFGTVMNTEAFF
>-|TRBV6-1|-|TRBJ1-2
TGTGCCAGCGGAGAGGGGGGCTATAACTATGGCTACACCTTC
CASGEGGYNYGYTF
>many|TRBV19|-|TRBJ1-5
TGTGCCAGCAAAAGACATGACACGAGCAATCAGCCCCAGCATTTT
CASKRHDTSNQPQHF
>many|TRBV28|TRBD1|TRBJ2-3
TGTGCCAGCAGTGACAGGGGACGGGGCACAGATACGCAGTATTTT
CASSDRGRGTDTQYF
>many|TRBV5-1|-|TRBJ1-5
TGCGCCAGCAGCCCCCTGGGGAACAATCAGCCCCAGCATTTT
CASSPLGNNQPQHF
>many|TRBV7-3|TRBD2|TRBJ2-3
TGTGCCAGCGCTAGCGGGAGTGGCACAGATACGCAGTATTTT
CASASGSGTDTQYF
>many|TRBV20-1|-|TRBJ1-5
TGCAGTGCCCGTGGGACGGCGTCTCAGCCCCAGCATTTT
CSARGTASQPQHF
>many|TRBV3-1|-|TRBJ2-5
TGTGCCAGCAGCCACATTGACTACAAACAAGAGACCCAGTACTTC
CASSHIDYKQETQYF
>few|TRBV28|-|TRBJ2-5
TGTGCCAGCAGTTTAGTGGCCCAAGAGACCCAGTACTTC
CASSLVAQETQYF
>-|TRBV12-3/TRBV12-4|TRBD1|TRBJ1-1
TGTGCCAGCAGTAGGACAGGGCTTGCTCGTGAAGCTTTCTTT
CASSRTGLAREAFF
>many|TRBV2|-|TRBJ1-4
TGTGCCAGCAGCAAACGTACAACTACGGAAAAACTGTTTTTT
CASSKRTTTEKLFF
>many|TRBV10-3|-|TRBJ2-5
TGTGCCATCAGTGGGCGGCCAGAGACCCAGTACTTC
CAISGRPETQYF
>many|TRBV2|-|TRBJ2-1
TGTGCCAGCAGAATCAGGGTAGGGTCCTACAATGAGCAGTTCTTC
CASRIRVGSYNEQFF
>-|TRBV28|-|TRBJ1-2
TGTGCCAGCAGTTTCGGGGTCGGTTATGGCTACACCTTC
CASSFGVGYGYTF
>many|TRBV20-1|-|TRBJ2-1
TGCAGTGCTAGAGCCGAGGAAGTGTACAATGAGCAGTTCTTC
CSARAEEVYNEQFF
>-|TRBV2|-|TRBJ1-1
TGTGCCAGCAGTGATCTGGGGCAGAACACTGAAGCTTTCTTT
CASSDLGQNTEAFF
>many|TRBV7-9|TRBD2|TRBJ2-1
TGTGCCAGCACCAGACTAGCGGGAACCTACAATGAGCAGTTCTTC
CASTRLAGTYNEQFF
>-|TRBV20-1|-|TRBJ2-1
TGCAGTGCTCCGGCATTCATTCTAGGTCGCAATGAGCAGTTCTTC
CSAPAFILGRNEQFF
>many|TRBV11-2|TRBD1|TRBJ1-5
TGTGCCAGCAGCTTTAACAGGGGAAATCAGCCCCAGCATTTT
CASSFNRGNQPQHF
>many|TRBV11-1|-|TRBJ1-2
TGTGCCAGCAGCTCGGCCGGGAGGAACTATGGCTACACCTTC
CASSSAGRNYGYTF
>many|TRBV3-1|-|TRBJ1-2
TGTGCCAGCAGCCATTCAGGGTACGGCTACACCTTC
CASSHSGYGYTF
>many|TRBV3-1|TRBD2|TRBJ2-3
TGTGCCAGCAGCCTTCTAGCGGGGGAATACAGGGATACGCAGTATTTT
CASSLLAGEYRDTQYF
>many|TRBV7-8|TRBD1|TRBJ1-6
TGTGCCAGCAGCTTGGAACAGGGGGCATATTCACCCCTCCACTTT
CASSLEQGAYSPLHF
>many|TRBV10-3|-|TRBJ2-7
TGTGCCATCAGTGACTTACTAGTCAGCGACGAGCAGTACTTC
CAISDLLVSDEQYF
>many|TRBV20-1|-|TRBJ2-3
TGCAGTGCTAGGCCTACCCCCGGGGGTACGCAGTATTTT
CSARPTPGGTQYF
>many|TRBV20-1|-|TRBJ1-4
TGCAGTGCTAGAGATCCTGGCCCAACTGAAAAACTGTTTTTT
CSARDPGPTEKLFF
>many|TRBV7-2|-|TRBJ2-7
TGTGCCAGCAGCCTCGGACGGATTTACTCCTACGAGCAGTACTTC
CASSLGRIYSYEQYF
>-|TRBV12-3/TRBV12-4|TRBD2|TRBJ2-1
TGTGCCAGCACCCTCAACGGACTAGCGGGAGTTCTAATGGTCTCCTACAATGAGCAGTTCTTC
CASTLNGLAGVLMVSYNEQFF
>many|TRBV20-1|TRBD1|TRBJ2-4
TGCAGTGCTAGACTGACAGGGCTAGGAATTCAGTACTTC
CSARLTGLGIQYF
>many|TRBV7-2|TRBD2|TRBJ2-1
TGTGCCAGCAGCTCCCCCGGGACTAGCGCGGATGAGCAGTTCTTC
CASSSPGTSADEQFF
>once|TRBV12-3/TRBV12-4|-|TRBJ1-1
TGTGCCAGCAGTTTAGGACCCCAGATGAACACTGAAGCTTTCTTT
CASSLGPQMNTEAFF
>many|TRBV2|TRBD2|TRBJ2-2
TGTGCCAGCAGTGAGACTAGCGGGAGGCAAAGAACCGGGGAGCTGTTTTTT
CASSETSGRQRTGELFF
>many|TRBV18|-|TRBJ1-5
TGTGCCAGCTCACCTGGAGGATCTCAGCCCCAGCATTTT
CASSPGGSQPQHF
>many|TRBV27|-|TRBJ1-5
TGTGCCAGCAGTTTTATAGGGGGGAATCAGCCCCAGCATTTT
CASSFIGGNQPQHF
>many|TRBV29-1|-|TRBJ2-1
TGCAGCGTTTCTGAGGGGCAGTTCTTC
CSVSEGQFF
>many|TRBV6-1|-|TRBJ2-1
TGTGCCAGCAGTCGCCAGGGCCTCAGCGGCCTTCACAATGAGCAGTTCTTC
CASSRQGLSGLHNEQFF
>many|TRBV7-9|-|TRBJ2-7
TGTGCCAGCAGCCCGGGGTCGTACGAGCAGTACTTC
CASSPGSYEQYF
>many|TRBV20-1|-|TRBJ1-5
TGCAGTGCCAATGACGTTACATATAGCAATCAGCCCCAGCATTTT
CSANDVTYSNQPQHF
>many|TRBV7-8|-|TRBJ2-1
TGTGCCAGCAGCTTAGTCGCAGGATTGGGGTACAATGAGCAGTTCTTC
CASSLVAGLGYNEQFF
>many|TRBV12-3/TRBV12-4|-|TRBJ2-6
TGTGCCAGCAGTTTCTGGAGGTCCGGGGCCAACGTCCTGACTTTC
CASSFWRSGANVLTF